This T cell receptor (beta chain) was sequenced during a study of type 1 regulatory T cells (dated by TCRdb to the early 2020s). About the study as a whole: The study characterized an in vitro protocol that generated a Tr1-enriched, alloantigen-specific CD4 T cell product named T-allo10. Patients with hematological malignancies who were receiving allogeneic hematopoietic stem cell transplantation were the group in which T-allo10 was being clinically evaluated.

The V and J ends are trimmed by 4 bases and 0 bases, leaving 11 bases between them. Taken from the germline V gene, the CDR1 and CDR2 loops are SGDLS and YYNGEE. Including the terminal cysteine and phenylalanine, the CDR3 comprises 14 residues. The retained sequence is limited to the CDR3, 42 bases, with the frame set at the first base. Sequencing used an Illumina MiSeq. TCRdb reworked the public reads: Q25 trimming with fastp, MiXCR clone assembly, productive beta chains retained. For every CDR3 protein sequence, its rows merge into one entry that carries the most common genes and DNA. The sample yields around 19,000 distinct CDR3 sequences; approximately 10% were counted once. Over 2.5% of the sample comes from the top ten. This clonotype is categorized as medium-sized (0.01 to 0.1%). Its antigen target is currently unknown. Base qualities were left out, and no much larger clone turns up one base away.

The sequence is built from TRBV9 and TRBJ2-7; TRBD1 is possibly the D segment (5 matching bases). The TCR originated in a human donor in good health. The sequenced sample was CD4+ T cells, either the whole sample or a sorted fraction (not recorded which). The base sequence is TGTGCCAGCAGCCTTGACAGTTCCTCCTACGAGCAGTACTTC. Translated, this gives CASSLDSSSYEQYF.